The rows below give T cell receptor beta chains drawn from one sample of a study of metastatic and nonmetastatic thyroid tumors. Using MiXCR, TCRdb reanalyzed the PCR reads. The table lists roughly 24,000 clones, under 25% of them singletons, with 10% to 15% in the top ten. Sequencing input: blood. These receptors came from a male donor with papillary thyroid cancer or a benign thyroid nodule (not recorded which). Some clones in this sample may be carry-over from other donors' samples. Each CDR3 is given without its conserved first and last residue. The D gene is left open where the match is weak. Size values are once, few and many counts, or a class for expanded clones, and some rows have none.

d_call | clone_size | j_call | v_call | cdr3_aa
- | many | TRBJ1-4 | TRBV7-7 | ASSSNVTRVEKLF
- | many | TRBJ1-4 | TRBV30 | AWSRGSGEKLF
TRBD2 | few | TRBJ2-1 | TRBV6-1 | ASRKTSGASYNEQF
TRBD2 | - | TRBJ2-1 | TRBV9 | ASNPGGPTEQF
TRBD2 | many | TRBJ2-7 | TRBV7-9 | ASSSSGMVYEQY
- | many | TRBJ2-5 | TRBV20-1 | SAQHQETQY
TRBD1 | - | TRBJ1-2 | TRBV30 | AWGQDYGYT
- | few | TRBJ2-3 | TRBV6-2/TRBV6-3 | ASSYSQSTDTQY
- | many | TRBJ2-7 | TRBV5-6 | ASSRGATYEQY
TRBD2 | medium-sized | TRBJ2-7 | TRBV28 | ASSLTLSGRGTYEQY
TRBD1 | - | TRBJ1-2 | TRBV20-1 | SARSGQNYGYT
- | many | TRBJ2-1 | TRBV28 | ASSLDIYNEQF
TRBD2 | - | TRBJ2-2 | TRBV10-3 | AISGRLAGLGDGELF
TRBD1 | - | TRBJ2-1 | TRBV28 | ASSRGQGAYNEQF
- | few | TRBJ2-2 | TRBV6-5 | ASSYPGRELF
- | many | TRBJ2-7 | TRBV11-2 | ASSPRGGSGGYEQY